Following are 9 T cell receptor beta chains from one sample sequenced in a study of T cells after yellow fever vaccination. Each CDR3 protein is one row after TCRdb ran MiXCR on the 5' RACE reads. The sample yields some 120,000 distinct CDR3 sequences, over 12% seen once. Here the sequenced sample was CD8+ T cells sorted from PBMCs, taken 5 days after the yellow fever booster vaccination. The receptors stem from a man aged 18-30 years who received the YFV17D yellow fever vaccine.

The V gene is TRBV19, the J gene TRBJ1-5; D may be TRBD1 (6 bases). CDR1 LNHDA and CDR2 SQIVND come from the germline V gene (reference sequence). This CDR3 spans 15 amino acids. V dropped 6 bases and J dropped 1 base, with 13 bases sitting between them. CDR3 bases: TGTGCCAGTAGCCGGCGGGGGCGGAGCAATCAGCCCCAGCATTTT. Its translation: CASSRRGRSNQPQHF.

As to this clonotype: The germline gene is not matched at one end of the junction; a read error may be the cause. The gene calls are TRBV12-3 or TRBV12-4 and TRBJ2-7, with D tentatively TRBD2 (6 bases). This CDR3 contains 12 residues. CDR3 protein: CASSQWTTEPSF. The CDR3 nucleotides read TGTGCCAGCAGTCAGTGGACTACCGAGCCGAGCTTC.

In its sample, this clonotype was seen a few times. The chain links TRBV5-5 to TRBJ1-4; 7 nucleotides match TRBD1. The trim removed 4 bases at V and 8 bases at J, leaving 14 bases unmatched. Germline CDR1 is SGHKS and CDR2 is YYEKEE (reference sequence). CDR3 length: 16 residues. This CDR3 reads CASSPDSGTDGEKLFF. The CDR3 coding sequence is TGTGCCAGCAGCCCGGACTCCGGGACAGACGGGGAAAAACTGTTTTTT.

J is TRBJ2-1 and V is TRBV4-3; D might be TRBD1 (6 bases). Germline CDR1 LGHNA, CDR2 YSLEER. The CDR3 length is 14 residues. The V gene lost 2 bases and the J gene lost 7 bases, with 12 bases spanning the gap. CDR3 protein: CASSQTQGENEQFF. The DNA of the CDR3 is TGCGCCAGCAGCCAAACACAGGGTGAGAATGAGCAGTTCTTC.

The chain recombines TRBV5-6 with TRBJ2-1, with TRBD1 matching over 7 bases. From germline, CDR1 is SGHDT and CDR2 YYEEEE. The CDR3 covers 12 residues. Germline trimming cut 5 bases from V and 10 bases from J; bases unmatched to any gene: 6. CDR3 DNA sequence: TGTGCCAGCAGTTGGGACAGACGGGAGCAGTTCTTC. This sequence encodes CASSWDRREQFF.

This clonotype was detected only a few times. This sequence joins TRBV7-8 and TRBJ1-5, with no clear D. Germline-derived CDR1 and CDR2 are SGHVS and FQNEAQ. V shed 2 bases and J shed 0 bases, with 11 bases lying between them. The CDR3 loop spans 16 amino acids. CDR3 in DNA: TGTGCCAGCAGCTTAAGGGAGGTGGATAGCAATCAGCCCCAGCATTTT. Translation gives CASSLREVDSNQPQHF.

The chain links TRBV12-3 or TRBV12-4 to TRBJ1-1; the match to TRBD1 covers 9 bases. This CDR3 has 13 residues. V shed 11 bases and J 6 bases; nucleotides not matched to a gene: 10. The CDR3 here is CAGPGQGMPEAFF. The CDR3 DNA follows: TGTGCCGGACCGGGACAGGGAATGCCTGAAGCTTTCTTT.

This clonotype was picked up a small number of times. The V call is TRBV5-1, the J call TRBJ1-1; the match to TRBD1 covers 10 bases. The CDR3 spans 17 residues. In germline, CDR1 is SGHRS, CDR2 YFSETQ. J gave up 5 bases and V 1 base, and 11 bases lay outside the gene matches. The CDR3 spells CASSLSRDRGLGTEAFF. CDR3 nucleotides: TGCGCCAGCAGCTTGTCCCGGGACAGGGGATTAGGAACTGAAGCTTTCTTT.

This clonotype was detected many times. The V gene is TRBV6-1, the J gene TRBJ2-1; D perhaps matches TRBD2 (5 bases). From germline, CDR1 is MNHNS and CDR2 SASEGT. The CDR3 is 15 amino acids. V was trimmed by 2 bases and J by 5 bases, leaving 13 bases between them. The CDR3 DNA reads TGTGCCAGCAGTGAATTAGGAGGACCAAACAATGAGCAGTTCTTC. Its translation is CASSELGGPNNEQFF.